The source of this TCR beta chain is a study of blood T cell repertoires in COVID-19 (dated by TCRdb to the early 2020s). Study-level background: Samples from collaborators originated in the United States, Italy and Spain and spanned both the acute and convalescent phases of COVID-19. The material from the prospective study consisted of cDNA or gDNA derived from T cells, B-cell-depleted T cells, or PBMCs. The dataset comprised deeply sampled blood TCRbeta repertoires from subjects exposed to, actively infected with, or recovered from COVID-19. The repertoires were released in a freely available public database intended as a resource for research on the immune response to SARS-CoV-2. Samples were obtained from the ongoing ImmuneRACE study (first 160 participants) and from approximately 1,200 subjects provided by 6 global collaborators. Nearly every sample came with metadata listing a de-identified subject ID, COVID-19 status, age in years and sex. Where HLA class I and class II types were available, the types were taken from metadata supplied by the sample provider, not from assay-based typing. Overall study outcomes, separate from this receptor: Clinical and demographic metadata were provided uncurated, with the amount varying by source and participant.

In the germline V gene (reference sequence), CDR1 corresponds to SEHNR and CDR2 to FQNEAQ. The junction shows trimming of 2 bases on V and 4 bases on J, plus 22 bases between the germline ends. The CDR3 sequence holds 18 residues, the cysteine and phenylalanine included. Left in the record is the CDR3 DNA by itself, 54 bases read in frame from the first base. The immunoSEQ Assay, a bias-controlled multiplex PCR, was used to amplify TCRbeta CDR3 regions from genomic DNA. From the authors' description of their analysis: Nucleated cell counts per sample were estimated from amplification of reference gene primers within the assay. To quantify the absolute abundance of each unique TCRbeta CDR3 rearrangement, sequence reads were collapsed and filtered. For each sample, productive Simpson clonality was calculated as the square root of Simpson's diversity index across productive rearrangements. This is the immuneACCESS table as TCRdb keeps it, with only in-frame sequences that have V and J called. A part of the clones is gone; compared with another copy, unresolved V genes explain less than half, and the rest is unexplained. The V and J calls and clone size come from that table; D and trimming were worked out from the DNA. This sample holds around 140,000 clones; 85% to 90% were observed only once. The ten largest clones take up roughly 12% of the sample.

Note on this clone: Its target antigen remains unknown. No much larger clone exists at a distance of one base, and base qualities are not known.

One collaborating source in Seattle enrolled patients while the patients were actively infected and followed the patients over time throughout the course of disease. The collaborating institutions used their own protocols to collect whole blood in K2EDTA tubes. For TCRbeta analysis, collaborators shipped samples as frozen whole blood, isolated PBMCs, or DNA extracted from either of those sample types. This receptor was obtained from a man aged 18 to 29 with COVID-19, enrolled during active disease. The chain couples TRBV7-9 to TRBJ2-3; the D segment could be TRBD2, given 6 matching bases. The sequencing sample was made of peripheral blood. The sequenced DNA is TGTGCCAGCAGCTTATTCCGGGGAGGAGGTTTCTCTGCAGATACGCAGTATTTT. Its product reads: CASSLFRGGGFSADTQYF.